The next 32 T cell receptor beta chains were all read from a single sample in a study of cytomegalovirus exposure and HLA in healthy donors. This PCR relied on a set of 60 Vbeta primers and 13 Jbeta primers. The table came from immunoSEQ multiplex PCR; TCRdb's copy has only in-frame clones and leaves some out. Of approximately 170,000 clones in the sample, roughly 81% are singletons; the top ten hold approximately 3.1%. The source material was PBMCs. These receptors were obtained from a woman under 40 in good health and CMV-seropositive.

V usage is TRBV5-6 and J usage is TRBJ2-1; TRBD2 aligns across 13 bases. This CDR3 is 16 amino acids long. Germline V lookup: CDR1 SGHDT, CDR2 YYEEEE. Unmatched junction bases numbered 9, after V lost 4 bases and J lost 8 bases. CDR3 coding DNA: TGTGCCAGCAGCATGGGACTAGCGGGGACAGGGCATGAGCAGTTCTTC. This codes for CASSMGLAGTGHEQFF.

The chain joins TRBV5-8 to TRBJ1-4; no firm D call. Trimming left V 0 bases short and J 7 bases short, with 10 bases between. CDR1 is SGHTS and CDR2 is YDEGEE in the germline V gene. CDR3 length: 14 residues. CDR3 region: CASSLDGISEKLFF. CDR3 coding DNA: TGTGCCAGCAGCTTGGACGGTATCTCTGAAAAACTGTTTTTT.

This rearrangement joins TRBV11-2 to TRBJ1-3; no definite D call. This CDR3 has 15 amino acids. Germline CDR1 SGHAT, CDR2 FQNNGV. Trimming stripped 4 bases from V and 1 base from J, with 11 bases between. Here the CDR3 reads CASSSLRVSGNTIYF. The DNA for the CDR3 is TGTGCCAGCAGCTCCCTTCGGGTTTCTGGAAACACCATATATTTT.

V usage is TRBV19 and J usage is TRBJ2-3, with a weak D call TRBD2 (5 bases). V was cut by 4 bases and J by 4 bases, with 9 bases left in between. Germline loops: CDR1 LNHDA, CDR2 SQIVND (reference sequence). The CDR3 contains 13 residues. In nucleotides, the CDR3 is TGTGCCAGTAGTACTGGACTCGCAGATACGCAGTATTTT. As protein: CASSTGLADTQYF.

The chain employs TRBV28 and TRBJ2-7, with 9 bases matching TRBD1. CDR1 is MDHEN, CDR2 SYDVKM, per germline. There are 13 residues in the CDR3. V lost 11 bases to trimming and J lost 7 bases; unmatched junction nucleotides: 12. The CDR3 sequence: CAGQRDRAKEQYF. CDR3 DNA sequence: TGTGCCGGGCAACGGGACAGGGCGAAGGAGCAGTACTTC.

This clone was seen once. This chain links TRBV6-5 with TRBJ1-3; D ambiguous. The CDR3 loop spans 15 amino acids. Trimming took off 5 bases at V and 0 bases at J, with 11 bases between the two ends. CDR1 is MNHEY, CDR2 SVGAGI, per germline. CDR3 sequence: CASSTQQISGNTIYF. CDR3 coding DNA: TGTGCCAGCAGTACACAACAGATCTCTGGAAACACCATATATTTT.

The table lists this clone with a count of one. The rearrangement uses TRBV5-6 and TRBJ2-2, with TRBD1 identical over 8 bases. The CDR3 loop spans 13 amino acids. Germline CDR1 is SGHDT and CDR2 is YYEEEE. V dropped 4 bases and J dropped 5; count of bases not matched to a gene: 1. The CDR3 loop is CASSGDRTGELFF. Here the CDR3 DNA reads TGTGCCAGCAGCGGGGACAGGACCGGGGAGCTGTTTTTT.

This clone came up a few times. The rearrangement joins TRBV18 to TRBJ1-1, with D possibly matching TRBD1 (6 bases). Trimming removed 0 bases at V and 10 bases at J, with 18 bases between. This CDR3 is 15 amino acids long. Germline V gene sequence: CDR1 KGHSH, CDR2 LQKENI. CDR3 nucleotide sequence: TGTGCCAGCTCACCACCCCTACAGGGAAACGGTAGAGCTTTCTTT. Translating gives CASSPPLQGNGRAFF.

V and J are TRBV11-3 and TRBJ2-7; 7 bases fit TRBD2. Germline V gene lookup returns CDR1 SGHNT and CDR2 YENEEA. This CDR3 has 15 amino acids. V was pared by 5 bases and J by 1 base, with 8 bases of the junction left unmatched. The CDR3 loop is CASSTGGGGSYEQYF. As DNA, the CDR3 is TGTGCCAGCAGCACCGGCGGGGGTGGGTCCTACGAGCAGTACTTC. The full variable domain, completed using reference TRBV11-3 and TRBJ2-7, is EAGVVQSPRYKIIEKKQPVAFWCNPISGHNTLYWYLQNLGQGPELLIRYENEEAVDDSQLPKDRFSAERLKGVDSTLKIQPAELGDSAVYLCASSTGGGGSYEQYFGPGTRLTVT.

The CDR3 DNA sequence: TGCGCCAGCAGCCGCCCTGGAGGAGGAGTAGGCGGGGAGCTGTTTTTT. Protein product: CASSRPGGGVGGELFF. The V and J genes are TRBV4-1 and TRBJ2-2; possibly TRBD2 for D (5 bases). The CDR3 extends over 16 amino acids. Germline lookup yields CDR1 MGHRA and CDR2 YSYEKL. Between the trimmed V and J ends, which lost 4 bases and 7 bases, there was a span of 19 bases.

V and J are TRBV5-5 and TRBJ1-1, with unresolved D. V lost 2 bases, J lost 1 base, and 9 bases lay in between. CDR3 length equals 14 residues. CDR1 and CDR2 (germline): SGHKS, YYEKEE (reference sequence). CDR3 sequence reads: CASSFLMANTEAFF. Here the CDR3 DNA reads TGTGCCAGCAGCTTTCTTATGGCGAACACTGAAGCTTTCTTT.

The genes are TRBV7-9 and TRBJ2-5; D call uncertain. Germline loops: CDR1 SEHNR, CDR2 FQNEAQ (reference sequence). This CDR3 is built from 15 residues. The germline V and J ends were trimmed by 3 bases and 3 bases, with 14 bases remaining between them. CDR3 bases: TGTGCCAGCAGCTTTCAGGCCGTGGTTAAAGAGACCCAGTACTTC. It yields the protein CASSFQAVVKETQYF.

This clone was counted a single time. V usage is TRBV6-5 and J usage is TRBJ1-1, with D tentatively TRBD1 (6 bases). With 0 bases removed from V and 8 bases from J, the gap between germline ends came to 10 bases. This CDR3 has 13 amino acids. The germline V gene encodes CDR1 MNHEY and CDR2 SVGAGI. The CDR3, as DNA: TGTGCCAGCAGTTACTCAGGACAGCTGGAAGCTTTCTTT. It yields the protein CASSYSGQLEAFF.

This clone has a handful of counts. The chain is built from TRBV28 and TRBJ1-2, with TRBD1 matching 9 bases. Germline CDR1 reads MDHEN; CDR2 reads SYDVKM. There are 15 residues in the CDR3. Trimming at V came to 3 bases and at J to 4 bases, leaving 6 bases not matched to a gene. This CDR3 is CASSFWTGAVYGYTF. The DNA of the CDR3 is TGTGCCAGCAGTTTTTGGACAGGGGCGGTCTATGGCTACACCTTC.

The chain carries TRBV7-6 and TRBJ2-1; 9 nucleotides line up with TRBD2. The germline V gene encodes CDR1 SGHVS and CDR2 FNYEAQ. This CDR3 has 19 amino acids. The V segment lost 1 base and the J segment 4 bases; nucleotides outside the gene matches: 14. CDR3 DNA sequence: TGTGCCAGCAGCTTAGGTATTAATCGCGGGAGGGCCTCTTACAATGAGCAGTTCTTC. Encoded protein: CASSLGINRGRASYNEQFF.

The CDR3 is CASSLGQYEQYF. The CDR3 nucleotides are TGTGCCAGCAGCTTAGGCCAGTACGAGCAGTACTTC. V usage is TRBV11-2 and J usage is TRBJ2-7; D is unresolved. V was trimmed by 1 base and J by 4 bases, leaving 5 bases between them. The CDR3 loop spans 12 amino acids. The germline CDR1 and CDR2 sequences are SGHAT and FQNNGV.

This chain links TRBV11-2 with TRBJ2-5; 7 nucleotides align to TRBD1. There are 14 residues in the CDR3. From germline, CDR1 is SGHAT and CDR2 FQNNGV. With V trimmed by 5 bases and J by 5 bases, 8 bases remained unmatched. The CDR3 is CASSRQGGRETQYF. CDR3 sequence (DNA): TGTGCCAGCAGCCGACAGGGTGGGCGGGAGACCCAGTACTTC. Full variable domain (remainder filled in from reference TRBV11-2 and TRBJ2-5): EAGVAQSPRYKIIEKRQSVAFWCNPISGHATLYWYQQILGQGPKLLIQFQNNGVVDDSQLPKDRFSAERLKGVDSTLKIQPAKLEDSAVYLCASSRQGGRETQYFGPGTRLLVL.

This chain links TRBV6-6 with TRBJ1-6, with D unclear. V shed 5 bases and J shed 9 bases, with 14 bases lying between them. The CDR3 is 14 residues long. Germline CDR1 MNHNY, CDR2 SVGAGI (reference sequence). The CDR3 nucleotides read TGTGCCAGCAGTCCTAGTGCATCTAGTTCACCCCTCCACTTT. Amino acids: CASSPSASSSPLHF.

The chain has TRBV2 and TRBJ1-2, with D perhaps matching TRBD1 (5 bases). V lost 10 bases and J lost 5, with 14 bases in between. CDR3 length: 12 residues. Germline V gene sequence: CDR1 SNHLY, CDR2 FYNNEI. The CDR3, as DNA: TGTGCCACCGACCGACAGTTATATGGCTACACCTTC. Its protein is CATDRQLYGYTF.

The DNA for the CDR3 is TGTGCCAGCAGTTTCCGGGGACAGGGCGCCTACGAGCAGTACTTC. It encodes CASSFRGQGAYEQYF. V and J are TRBV27 and TRBJ2-7; 9 bases match TRBD1. The CDR3 is 15 amino acids. V lost 3 bases and J lost 2; bases outside the gene matches: 5. Germline V gene lookup returns CDR1 MNHEY and CDR2 SMNVEV (reference sequence).

The chain joins TRBV18 to TRBJ2-7; 7 bases line up with TRBD1. CDR3 length: 12 residues. The germline CDR1 and CDR2 sequences are KGHSH and LQKENI. V was clipped by 5 bases and J by 5 bases; unmatched bases: 3. DNA of the CDR3: TGTGCCAGCTCAAGACAGGGAAACGAGCAGTACTTC. Translating it yields CASSRQGNEQYF.

In this sample, this clone turned up once. The V gene is TRBV5-1, the J gene TRBJ2-1, with 7 bases lining up with TRBD2. The germline CDR1 and CDR2 sequences are SGHRS and YFSETQ. The CDR3 is 16 residues long. Trimming at V came to 4 bases and at J to 0 bases, leaving 7 bases not matched to a gene. The CDR3 DNA reads TGCGCCAGCAGCCCCCCGAGCGGGACCTCCTACAATGAGCAGTTCTTC. Translated, it gives CASSPPSGTSYNEQFF.

This clone occurred a few times. The chain employs TRBV5-4 and TRBJ1-1; D is ambiguous. Trimming left V 2 bases short and J 2 bases short, with 10 bases between. Germline V gene sequence: CDR1 SGHNT, CDR2 YYREEE (reference sequence). The length of the CDR3 is 14 residues. The DNA of the CDR3 is TGTGCCAGCAGCTTCACCGGTTACAACACTGAAGCTTTCTTT. It yields the protein CASSFTGYNTEAFF.

A few counts support this clone. The chain links TRBV27 to TRBJ2-5, with 9 bases fitting TRBD2. Germline CDR1 is MNHEY and CDR2 is SMNVEV (reference sequence). CDR3 size: 16 residues. The trim removed 2 bases at V and 4 bases at J, leaving 8 bases unmatched. DNA for the CDR3: TGTGCCAGCAGTTTAGGAGCTAGCGGGACGAGAGAGACCCAGTACTTC. It encodes CASSLGASGTRETQYF.

A single count supports this clone. The J gene is TRBJ2-7, the V gene TRBV27; tentatively, D is TRBD1 (6 bases). CDR3 length: 13 residues. Looked up from germline, CDR1 is MNHEY and CDR2 is SMNVEV (reference sequence). V gave up 11 bases and J gave up 1 base, with 15 bases separating them. CDR3 bases: TGTGCCGCTACACAGGGCCCTTCCTACGAGCAGTACTTC. Protein product: CAATQGPSYEQYF.

The gene calls are TRBV5-6 and TRBJ2-3; the D gene is possibly TRBD2 (5 bases). From germline, CDR1 is SGHDT and CDR2 YYEEEE. The CDR3 covers 15 residues. Trimming took 2 bases from V and 2 from J, leaving 12 bases between them. CDR3 sequence reads: CASSFEGSYTDTQYF. In DNA form, the CDR3 reads TGTGCCAGCAGCTTTGAGGGTAGCTACACAGATACGCAGTATTTT.

J is TRBJ2-1 and V is TRBV11-3; 7 positions match TRBD2. This CDR3 contains 16 residues. Germline loops: CDR1 SGHNT, CDR2 YENEEA. The junction had 13 bases not matched to a gene; V was cut back by 4 bases and J by 7 bases. CDR3 region: CASSSRGSFLGNEQFF. CDR3 DNA sequence: TGTGCCAGCAGCTCCCGCGGGAGTTTCCTAGGGAATGAGCAGTTCTTC.

For the CDR3, the DNA is TGTGCCAGCAGCTTAAGGACTAGCGGCGAGCAGTACTTC. It translates to CASSLRTSGEQYF. V is TRBV13 and J is TRBJ2-7, with TRBD2 matching over 10 bases. Germline V gene sequence: CDR1 PRHDT, CDR2 FYEKMQ (reference sequence). The CDR3 runs to 13 residues. The trim removed 2 bases at V and 6 bases at J, leaving 1 base unmatched.

The chain employs TRBV10-3 and TRBJ1-1; tentative D call: TRBD1 (5 bases). V gave up 0 bases and J gave up 3 bases, with 8 bases separating them. The germline V gene has CDR1 ENHRY and CDR2 SYGVKD. The CDR3 has 14 amino acids. In DNA, the CDR3 is TGTGCCATCAGTGAGTCAGGACACTACACTGAAGCTTTCTTT. It specifies CAISESGHYTEAFF.

The chain recombines TRBV6-5 with TRBJ2-7; D not certain. The CDR3 totals 14 residues. Deletions cut 0 bases from V and 1 base from J, with 7 bases between. The germline gives CDR1 MNHEY, CDR2 SVGAGI. The CDR3 spells CASSYSLGSYEQYF. In DNA form, the CDR3 reads TGTGCCAGCAGTTACTCGCTCGGTTCCTACGAGCAGTACTTC.

CDR3 nucleotides: TGTGCCAGCAGTTTAGATCGGGGAAAAAATCAGCCCCAGCATTTT. Translated, it gives CASSLDRGKNQPQHF. The chain combines TRBV27 with TRBJ1-5; D gene ambiguous. The CDR3 loop spans 15 amino acids. The ends were cut back, 2 bases at V and 4 bases at J, with 12 bases in the middle. From germline, CDR1 is MNHEY and CDR2 SMNVEV (reference sequence).

As to this clone: The identical CDR3 is also encoded by other nucleotide sequences in the sample. The chain couples TRBV27 to TRBJ1-1; unclear D gene. The CDR3 has 14 amino acids. In germline, CDR1 is MNHEY, CDR2 SMNVEV (reference sequence). The germline V and J ends were trimmed by 1 base and 1 base, with 7 bases remaining between them. CDR3 loop: CASSLFSGNTEAFF. The CDR3 DNA reads TGTGCCAGCAGTTTATTCTCGGGGAACACTGAAGCTTTCTTT.